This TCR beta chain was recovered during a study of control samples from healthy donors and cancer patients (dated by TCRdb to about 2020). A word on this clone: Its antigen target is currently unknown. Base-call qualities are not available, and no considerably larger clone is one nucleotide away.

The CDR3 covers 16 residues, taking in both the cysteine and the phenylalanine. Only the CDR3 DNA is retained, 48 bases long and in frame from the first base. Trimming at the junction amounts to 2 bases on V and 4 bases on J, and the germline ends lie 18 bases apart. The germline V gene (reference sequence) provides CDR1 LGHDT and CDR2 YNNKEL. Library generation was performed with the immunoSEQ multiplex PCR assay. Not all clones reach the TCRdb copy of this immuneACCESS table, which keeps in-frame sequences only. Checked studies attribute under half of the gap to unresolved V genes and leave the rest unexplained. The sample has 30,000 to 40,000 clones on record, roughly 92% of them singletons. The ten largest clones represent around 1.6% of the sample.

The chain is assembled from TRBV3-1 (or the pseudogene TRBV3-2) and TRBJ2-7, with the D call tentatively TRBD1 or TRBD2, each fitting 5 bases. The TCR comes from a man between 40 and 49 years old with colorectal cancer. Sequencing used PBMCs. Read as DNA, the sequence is TGTGCCAGCAGCCAAACCATCCGGGACGGGCCATACGAGCAGTACTTC. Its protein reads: CASSQTIRDGPYEQYF.